Each of the 11 T cell receptor beta chains below was sequenced from the same sample in a study of T cell repertoires in cytomegalovirus infection. In TCRdb, the reads were re-called with MiXCR into one record per CDR3 protein. The sample holds about 180,000 distinct CDR3 sequences, roughly a sixth seen once. Sequenced input: CD8+ T cells from PBMCs. The source is a human donor in good health (CMV status not recorded). Some clones in this sample may be carry-over from other donors' samples.

The genes are TRBV6-2 or TRBV6-3 and TRBJ2-5; 11 nucleotides match TRBD2. The CDR3 is made up of 17 amino acids. Unmatched junction bases numbered 11, after V lost 7 bases and J lost 1 base. Germline loops: CDR1 MNHEY, CDR2 SVGEGT. This CDR3 reads CASTPGTSGRPQETQYF. CDR3 bases: TGTGCCAGCACCCCCGGGACTAGCGGACGACCCCAAGAGACCCAGTACTTC.

The chain recombines TRBV6-2 or TRBV6-3 with TRBJ2-5; unclear D gene. CDR3 length: 16 amino acids. V lost 2 bases and J lost 5, with 18 bases in between. Germline V gene sequence: CDR1 MNHEY, CDR2 SVGEGT. CDR3 loop: CASSYPSGTFGETQYF. As DNA, the CDR3 is TGTGCCAGCAGTTACCCGAGTGGCACTTTTGGGGAGACCCAGTACTTC.

The V and J genes are TRBV29-1 and TRBJ2-7, with TRBD2 matching over 8 bases. Losses at the gene ends were 6 bases for V and 5 bases for J; bases not matched to a gene: 12. Germline values: CDR1 SQVTM, CDR2 ANQGSEA. The CDR3 has 14 residues. For the CDR3, the DNA is TGCAGCGTCAGCCGGGACGGGAGGGTCCACGAGCAGTACTTC. Residues: CSVSRDGRVHEQYF.

The chain couples TRBV12-3 or TRBV12-4 to TRBJ1-2; D remains ambiguous. CDR3 length: 13 amino acids. Trimming pared 5 bases from V and 4 bases from J, leaving 11 bases between. The CDR3 DNA is TGTGCCAGCAGTGCATCGGGTCCCTATGGCTACACCTTC. Translation: CASSASGPYGYTF.

This chain uses TRBV19 with TRBJ1-5, with D possibly matching TRBD1 (5 bases). The ends were cut back, 1 base at V and 2 bases at J, with 12 bases in the middle. Germline CDR1 and CDR2: LNHDA and SQIVND (reference sequence). The CDR3 loop spans 16 amino acids. The CDR3 DNA reads as TGTGCCAGTAGTATAGTAAGAGGGGAGGGCAATCAGCCCCAGCATTTT. Amino acids: CASSIVRGEGNQPQHF.

The V gene is TRBV7-8, the J gene TRBJ2-3; 13 bases line up with TRBD2. The CDR3 covers 14 residues. Germline CDR1 and CDR2: SGHVS and FQNEAQ. V shed 1 base, J shed 13 bases, and the junction held 5 bases outside the gene matches. CDR3 bases: TGTGCCAGCAGCTTAGGGACTAGCGGGGGCGGCGAGTATTTT. Translation gives CASSLGTSGGGEYF.

The chain couples TRBV27 to TRBJ2-6; 10 bases agree with TRBD1. V lost 6 bases, J lost 1 base, and 12 bases stayed unmatched. Per the germline V gene, CDR1 is MNHEY and CDR2 is SMNVEV (reference sequence). The CDR3 sequence is 19 residues long. The CDR3: CASRIIGTGVPSGANVLTF. The CDR3 DNA follows: TGTGCCAGCAGGATAATCGGGACAGGGGTCCCGTCTGGGGCCAACGTCCTGACTTTC.

The sample holds a few counts of this clonotype. J is TRBJ1-6 and V is TRBV6-1; D gene uncertain. Trimming cost V 0 bases and J 0 bases, with 6 bases left between them. The germline V gene encodes CDR1 MNHNS and CDR2 SASEGT. The CDR3 has 16 residues. In DNA form, the CDR3 reads TGTGCCAGCAGTGAAGCAGTAACCTCCTATAATTCACCCCTCCACTTT. It is translated as CASSEAVTSYNSPLHF.

The chain employs TRBV6-2 or TRBV6-3 and TRBJ1-5, with TRBD1 as a possible D gene (6 bases). Germline-derived CDR1 and CDR2 are MNHEY and SVGEGT. The CDR3 extends over 15 amino acids. Trimming took off 0 bases at V and 4 bases at J, with 10 bases between the two ends. CDR3 nucleotides: TGTGCCAGCAGTTACTCGGCAGGGGCTAATCAGCCCCAGCATTTT. Residues: CASSYSAGANQPQHF.

This chain joins TRBV12-3 or TRBV12-4 and TRBJ2-2, with D perhaps matching TRBD1 or TRBD2 (5 bases each). V dropped 6 bases and J dropped 0 bases, with 17 bases sitting between them. The CDR3 runs to 17 residues. Written as DNA, the CDR3 is TGTGCCAGCAGCCAGGGACCGACGACGCCGAACACCGGGGAGCTGTTTTTT. This codes for CASSQGPTTPNTGELFF.

J is TRBJ1-3 and V is TRBV7-8, with a tentative D call TRBD1 (6 bases). The V end was cut by 1 base, the J end by 7 bases, with 8 bases between. The CDR3 is 13 residues long. Looked up from germline, CDR1 is SGHVS and CDR2 is FQNEAQ. In DNA, the CDR3 is TGTGCCAGCAGCTTAGGGCAGGGGAACACCATATATTTT. Its protein is CASSLGQGNTIYF.